These 6 T cell receptor beta chains came from one sample sequenced in a study of T cell responses to AZD1222 COVID-19 vaccine. Repertoires were generated with immunoSEQ multiplex PCR, while TCRdb's copy carries only in-frame clones and drops some. The sample has about 140,000 clones, about 90% seen once. Here the sequenced sample was peripheral blood, taken on day 0 of AZD1222 vaccination. The receptors were gathered from an adult in good health.

The chain links TRBV5-1 to TRBJ2-7; D is perhaps TRBD2 (6 bases). Germline values: CDR1 SGHRS, CDR2 YFSETQ. This CDR3 has 14 residues. Deletions cut 0 bases from V and 6 bases from J, with 13 bases between. In DNA, the CDR3 is TGCGCCAGCAGCTTGGCCGGTGGTAGCGGCGAGCAGTACTTC. Translating gives CASSLAGGSGEQYF.

The J gene is TRBJ1-2, the V gene TRBV18; 7 bases are a match to TRBD1. The V gene's germline CDR1 is KGHSH and CDR2 LQKENI. The CDR3 has 15 residues. V dropped 6 bases and J dropped 5; count of bases not matched to a gene: 12. CDR3 sequence: CASSWTGRDKYGYTF. Written as DNA, the CDR3 is TGTGCCAGCTCTTGGACAGGTCGGGATAAGTATGGCTACACCTTC.

The chain recombines TRBV5-6 with TRBJ1-2; the D is unclear. CDR1 SGHDT and CDR2 YYEEEE come from the germline V gene. V lost 4 bases, J lost 4 bases, and 14 bases lay in between. CDR3 length equals 14 residues. The CDR3 nucleotides read TGTGCCAGCAGCCCTCCCAGGAATGCCTATGGCTACACCTTC. It is translated as CASSPPRNAYGYTF. The entire variable domain, with the rest obtained from reference TRBV5-6 and TRBJ1-2, is as follows: DAGVTQSPTHLIKTRGQQVTLRCSPKSGHDTVSWYQQALGQGPQFIFQYYEEEERQRGNFPDRFSGHQFPNYSSELNVNALLLGDSALYLCASSPPRNAYGYTFGSGTRLTVV.

The chain employs TRBV5-1 and TRBJ2-2; D is possibly TRBD2 (6 bases). There are 14 residues in the CDR3. Trimming shortened V by 3 bases and J by 9 bases, and 15 bases separated the two germline ends. Germline assignment: CDR1 SGHRS and CDR2 YFSETQ. Here the CDR3 reads CASSWDFLERELFF. As DNA, the CDR3 is TGCGCCAGCAGCTGGGACTTTCTGGAGAGGGAGCTGTTTTTT.

The CDR3 here is CASTSPGTGVGEQFF. CDR3 coding DNA: TGTGCCAGCACCTCTCCCGGGACAGGGGTAGGGGAGCAGTTCTTC. The rearrangement joins TRBV28 to TRBJ2-1, with 10 nucleotides matching TRBD1. Germline V gene sequence: CDR1 MDHEN, CDR2 SYDVKM. After removal of 7 bases from V and 10 bases from J, the junction contained 13 bases not matched to a gene. This CDR3 has 15 amino acids.

The chain carries TRBV25-1 and TRBJ2-7, with unresolved D. Germline values: CDR1 MGHDK, CDR2 SYGVNS. V lost 7 bases and J lost 7, with 17 bases in between. This CDR3 has 13 residues. Here the CDR3 reads CASTWGTVGEQYF. The CDR3 DNA sequence: TGTGCCAGCACTTGGGGAACGGTGGGGGAGCAGTACTTC.